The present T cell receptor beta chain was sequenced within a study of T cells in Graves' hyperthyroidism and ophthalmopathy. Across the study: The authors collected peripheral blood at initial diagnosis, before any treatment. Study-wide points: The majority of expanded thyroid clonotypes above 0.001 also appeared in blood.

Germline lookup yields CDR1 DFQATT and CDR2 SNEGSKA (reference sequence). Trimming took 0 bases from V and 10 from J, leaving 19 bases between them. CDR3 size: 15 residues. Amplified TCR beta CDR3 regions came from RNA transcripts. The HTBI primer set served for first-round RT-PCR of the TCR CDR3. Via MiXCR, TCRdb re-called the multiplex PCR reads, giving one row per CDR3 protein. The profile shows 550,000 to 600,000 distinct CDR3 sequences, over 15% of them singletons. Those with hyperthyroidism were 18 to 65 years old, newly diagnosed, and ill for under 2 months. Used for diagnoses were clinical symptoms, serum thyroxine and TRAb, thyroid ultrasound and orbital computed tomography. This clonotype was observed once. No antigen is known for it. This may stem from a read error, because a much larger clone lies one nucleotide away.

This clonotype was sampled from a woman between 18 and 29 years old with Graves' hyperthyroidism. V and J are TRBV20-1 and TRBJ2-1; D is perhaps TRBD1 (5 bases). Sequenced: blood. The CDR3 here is CSAREGAWISYEQFF. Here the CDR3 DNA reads TGCAGTGCTAGAGAAGGGGCGTGGATTAGCTACGAGCAGTTCTTC.